The rows below give T cell receptor beta chains drawn from one sample of a study of sequential checkpoint blockade in melanoma. Profiling relied on immunoSEQ multiplex PCR, and the TCRdb table lists in-frame clones only, not all of them. The table lists some 30,000 clones, 82% of them singletons. The sequencing here drew on CD8+ T cells sorted from blood (inferred from file names), taken from a patient given nivolumab and ipilimumab in sequence. The receptor set was obtained from a human donor with melanoma. Each CDR3 is given with its conserved first and last residue. Each record gives: clone size, D gene, J gene, V gene, CDR3 DNA, CDR3 protein. The D gene is left open where the match is weak. Size tells how often a clone was seen (once, few, many) or the class of an expanded clone, and some rows leave it out.

>medium-sized|TRBD2|TRBJ2-1|TRBV14
TGTGCCAGCAGCCCTTGGACTAGCGGGTCCAAGGGGCAGTTCTTC
CASSPWTSGSKGQFF
>NA|NA|TRBJ2-7|TRBV6-1
TGTGCCAGCAGTGAAGTCGGGACTTCAATCTACGAGCAGTACTTC
CASSEVGTSIYEQYF
>NA|NA|TRBJ1-2|TRBV10-2
TGCGCCAGCAGTGAGGCAGGGAAGTCCTATGGCTACACCTTC
CASSEAGKSYGYTF
>NA|NA|TRBJ1-3|TRBV7-9
TGTGCCAGCAGCTTCTTGGCCCCGAGCGGCATAAACACCATATATTTT
CASSFLAPSGINTIYF
>NA|NA|TRBJ2-7|TRBV5-1
TGCGCCAGCAGCTGGGCGGGCTACGAGCAGTACTTC
CASSWAGYEQYF
>NA|NA|TRBJ1-1|TRBV4-1
TGCGCCAGCCGCGGACTAGCGTACACTGAAGCTTTCTTT
CASRGLAYTEAFF
>NA|TRBD2|TRBJ2-7|TRBV27
TGTGCCAGCAGGGTAGCGGGAGGGTCGAGGGAGCAGTACTTC
CASRVAGGSREQYF
>once|NA|TRBJ1-5|TRBV13
TGTGCCAGCAGCTTAGCGGGAGATCAGCCCCAGCATTTT
CASSLAGDQPQHF
>once|TRBD2|TRBJ2-3|TRBV13
TGTGCCAGCAGCGGCCCGGGCGGGGGATATACAGATACGCAGTATTTT
CASSGPGGGYTDTQYF
>NA|TRBD1|TRBJ1-5|TRBV27
TGTGCCAGCAGTCCAGGGACAGGGTTTCAGCCCCAGCATTTT
CASSPGTGFQPQHF
>once|TRBD1|TRBJ1-6|TRBV19
TGTGCCAGTAGTATGACAGGGATAGCACCCCTCCACTTT
CASSMTGIAPLHF
>once|NA|TRBJ1-2|TRBV19
TGTGCCAGTAGTATCTTACAGGCTAACTATGGCTACACCTTC
CASSILQANYGYTF
>NA|NA|TRBJ1-1|TRBV18
TGTGCCAGCTCACATGCCTCAGGGGCTGTCCCTGAAGCTTTCTTT
CASSHASGAVPEAFF
>NA|NA|TRBJ2-7|TRBV5-8
TGTGCCAGCAGCTTGGCTGGGAGACCCTCCTACGAGCAGTACTTC
CASSLAGRPSYEQYF
>NA|TRBD2|TRBJ2-7|TRBV7-9
TGTGCCAGCAGCCCTCCCCCGACTAGCGTACAGTTCGAGCAGTACTTC
CASSPPPTSVQFEQYF
>NA|NA|TRBJ2-3|TRBV13
TGTGCCAGCAGCTTTTGGAGAATCCAAGGAGGGTATTTT
CASSFWRIQGGYF
>once|NA|TRBJ2-3|TRBV7-3
TGTGCCAGCAGCCCAGACCGGGACTACAGGGAGTATTTT
CASSPDRDYREYF
>once|NA|TRBJ1-4|TRBV14
TGTGCCAGCAGCCTACAGGCGACTAATGAAAAACTGTTTTTT
CASSLQATNEKLFF
>NA|TRBD1|TRBJ1-2|TRBV5-6
TGTGCCAGCAGTCCTGACAGGGGGCCCTATGGCTACACCTTC
CASSPDRGPYGYTF
>NA|TRBD1|TRBJ1-2|TRBV6-5
TGTGCCAGCAGTGGACAGGGCCTCGATGGCTACACCTTC
CASSGQGLDGYTF
>NA|TRBD1|TRBJ1-4|TRBV9
TGTGCCAGCAGCGTAGGGGGGACAGGGGGCGAAAAACTGTTTTTT
CASSVGGTGGEKLFF
>NA|TRBD1|TRBJ1-5|TRBV19
TGTGCCAGTAGTCCGGGGACAGTCAGCAATCAGCCCCAGCATTTT
CASSPGTVSNQPQHF
>NA|TRBD1|TRBJ1-5|TRBV27
TGTGCCAGCAGTTTCAGAGGGGGCTATCAGCCCCAGCATTTT
CASSFRGGYQPQHF
>NA|NA|TRBJ2-5|TRBV7-9
TGTGCCAGTCTTTCCGGGAATGAAGAGACCCAGTACTTC
CASLSGNEETQYF
>once|TRBD2|TRBJ2-1|TRBV2
TGTGCCAGCAATGGCCGGGACTATCCTGGGGATGAGCAGTTCTTC
CASNGRDYPGDEQFF
>NA|NA|TRBJ1-1|TRBV5-1
TGCGCCAGCGCTAGCCGGGGGAACACTGAAGCTTTCTTT
CASASRGNTEAFF
>NA|NA|TRBJ1-2|TRBV7-6
TGTGCCAGCAGCCCGGGGGATTCTAACTATGGCTACACCTTC
CASSPGDSNYGYTF
>NA|NA|TRBJ1-1|TRBV4-3
TGCGCCAGCAGCCCACAGGGGAACACTGAAGCTTTCTTT
CASSPQGNTEAFF
>NA|NA|TRBJ1-1|TRBV25-1
TGTGCCAGCGCAGACGTAGCGAACACTGAAGCTTTCTTT
CASADVANTEAFF
>NA|TRBD1|TRBJ2-5|TRBV18
TGTGCCAGCTCACCACGGGACAGGGGGGCAGCGGAGACCCAGTACTTC
CASSPRDRGAAETQYF
>NA|TRBD1|TRBJ2-7|TRBV27
TGTGCCAGCAGCTCGGGACAGGGGGTCTACGAGCAGTACTTC
CASSSGQGVYEQYF
>NA|TRBD2|TRBJ2-3|TRBV7-9
TGTGCCAGCAGCGGGCTGACTAGCGGGAGTTCTTATACGCAGTATTTT
CASSGLTSGSSYTQYF
>NA|NA|TRBJ2-7|TRBV5-6
TGTGCCAGCAGCGCCCTGGGGGCAGGGGCCTACGAGCAGTACTTC
CASSALGAGAYEQYF
>NA|NA|TRBJ1-1|TRBV4-1
TGCGCCAGCAGCCAAGGACAGGCCCACACTGAAGCTTTCTTT
CASSQGQAHTEAFF
>once|NA|TRBJ1-2|TRBV28
TGTGCCAGCAGTTTCGGGGGGGGCCCTGATGGCTACACCTTC
CASSFGGGPDGYTF
>NA|NA|TRBJ1-2|TRBV5-6
TGTGCCAGCGTTGGACGAGGGAGGGGAATACTTATAAATGGCTACACCTTC
CASVGRGRGILINGYTF
>NA|TRBD1|TRBJ1-5|TRBV28
TGTGCCAGCAACTCCGCGGGACAGGGTAGACAGCCCCAGCATTTT
CASNSAGQGRQPQHF
>NA|TRBD2|TRBJ2-7|TRBV10-3
TGTGCCATCACCTCTAGCGGATCCTACGAGCAGTACTTC
CAITSSGSYEQYF
>NA|TRBD2|TRBJ2-7|TRBV7-8
TGTGCCAGCAGCACCGGACTAGCGGGGGTCGTGGGGGAGCAGTACTTC
CASSTGLAGVVGEQYF
>NA|TRBD1|TRBJ2-7|TRBV7-9
TGTGCCAGCAGCTGGGGGGGACAGGGGCGGTCGTACGAGCAGTACTTC
CASSWGGQGRSYEQYF
>NA|NA|TRBJ2-7|TRBV11-3
TGTGCCAGCAGCCCCACAGGGACCTACGAGCAGTACTTC
CASSPTGTYEQYF
>NA|NA|TRBJ1-2|TRBV9
TGTGCCAGCAGCGGAAGGGGGGGCGAGGACTATGGCTACACCTTC
CASSGRGGEDYGYTF
>NA|NA|TRBJ2-2|TRBV9
TGTGCCAGCAGCGTAGACACAGGTGGTACCGGGGAGCTGTTTTTT
CASSVDTGGTGELFF
>once|NA|TRBJ1-3|TRBV28
TGTGCCAGCATAAGAGGACTGAGCTCTGGAAACACCATATATTTT
CASIRGLSSGNTIYF
>NA|TRBD2|TRBJ2-7|TRBV6-5
TGTGCCAGCAGTTACTCCGGGGGAGGGCCTTACGAGCAGTACTTC
CASSYSGGGPYEQYF
>NA|TRBD2|TRBJ2-1|TRBV4-3
TGCGCCAGCAGCCAAGACTACGAGCGGGGGAGGATTGAGCAGTTCTTC
CASSQDYERGRIEQFF
>NA|TRBD1|TRBJ1-2|TRBV7-3
TGTGCCAGCAGCTTCGAGCAGGGGGATGTAAATGGCTACACCTTC
CASSFEQGDVNGYTF
>NA|NA|TRBJ1-2|TRBV5-6
TGTGCCAGCAGCTTGGGGAGAATGGGACTCTTACAGTATGGCTACACCTTC
CASSLGRMGLLQYGYTF
>NA|TRBD1|TRBJ2-7|TRBV5-1
TGCGCCAGCAGCTACGGGACAGCACACGAGCAGTACTTC
CASSYGTAHEQYF
>NA|TRBD2|TRBJ2-7|TRBV5-1
TGCGCCAGCAGCTTGACTCGGGAGGGCCCCCGCGAGCAGTACTTC
CASSLTREGPREQYF
>NA|NA|TRBJ1-5|TRBV6-5
TGTGCCAGCAGTTACGGGGCAGCAGCTCGGCCCCAGCATTTT
CASSYGAAARPQHF
>NA|NA|TRBJ2-7|TRBV21-1
NA
CASTYLCGERDSYEQYF
>NA|NA|TRBJ2-7|TRBV30
TGTGCCTGGAGTACAGGCTCCTACGAGCAGTACTTC
CAWSTGSYEQYF
>NA|TRBD2|TRBJ2-7|TRBV14
TGTGCCAGCAGCCAAGATTTAGCGGGGCGCAAGAACGAGCAGTACTTC
CASSQDLAGRKNEQYF
>NA|NA|TRBJ2-5|TRBV4-3
TGCGCCAGCAGCCAAGGCCTCGGTAAGGGACAAAGATTCCAAGAGACCCAGTACTTC
CASSQGLGKGQRFQETQYF
>NA|NA|TRBJ1-3|TRBV9
TGTGCCAGCAGCCCCACAGGGAGACTCTCTGGAAACACCATATATTTT
CASSPTGRLSGNTIYF
>NA|NA|TRBJ2-1|TRBV27
TGTGCCAGCAGTTTCCTCAATGAGCAGTTCTTC
CASSFLNEQFF